This section outlines one TCR beta chain sequence together with its context. The antigen remains unidentified. The sample is drawn from a study of T cells in Graves' hyperthyroidism and ophthalmopathy. Overall study findings and caveats: Blood samples included most of the expanded thyroid clonotypes exceeding 0.001.

Amplified regions were TCR beta CDR3 sequences from RNA transcripts. HTBI primers drove first-round RT-PCR of the TCR CDR3. TCRdb independently ran MiXCR on the multiplex PCR reads; one entry per CDR3 protein. Counted here are roughly 500,000 distinct CDR3 sequences, 35% to 50% occurring once; the ten biggest clones make up about two fifths. V lost 4 bases and J lost 6, with 18 bases in between. The CDR3 is 15 residues long. The germline CDR1 and CDR2 sequences are SNHLY and FYNNEI. Specimen: peripheral blood or thyroid tissue (not recorded which). This rearrangement joins TRBV2 to TRBJ1-2, with D maybe TRBD1 (5 bases). The sequence was obtained from an adult woman with Graves' disease, either hyperthyroidism or ophthalmopathy (not recorded which). CDR3 loop: CASSARDSLGHGYTF. CDR3 DNA: TGTGCCAGCAGTGCCAGAGACAGTTTGGGCCATGGCTACACCTTC.